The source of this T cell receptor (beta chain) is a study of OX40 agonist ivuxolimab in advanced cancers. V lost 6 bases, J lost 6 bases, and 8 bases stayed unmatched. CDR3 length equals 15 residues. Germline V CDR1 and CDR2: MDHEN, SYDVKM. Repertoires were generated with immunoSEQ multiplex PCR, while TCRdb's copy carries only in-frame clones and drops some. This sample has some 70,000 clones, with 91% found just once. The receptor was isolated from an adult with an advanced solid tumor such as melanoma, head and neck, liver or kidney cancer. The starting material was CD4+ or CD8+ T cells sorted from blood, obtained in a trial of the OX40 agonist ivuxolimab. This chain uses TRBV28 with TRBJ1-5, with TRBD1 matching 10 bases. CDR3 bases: TGTGCCAGCAGAGGGGACAGGGGTCCTGGTCAGCCCCAGCATTTT. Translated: CASRGDRGPGQPQHF.